The 15 T cell receptor beta chains given below trace back to one sample, sequenced in a study of blood T cell repertoires in COVID-19. Sequenced by immunoSEQ multiplex PCR; TCRdb stores in-frame clones only, minus some. The data hold roughly 290,000 clones, with 70% to 90% observed a single time. Sample: peripheral blood. The receptors come from a woman between 50 and 59 years old who had recovered from COVID-19.

This chain uses TRBV24-1 with TRBJ2-5; 8 positions match TRBD1. The CDR3 consists of 16 residues. V lost 0 bases to trimming and J lost 4 bases; unmatched junction nucleotides: 6. CDR1 and CDR2 (germline): KGHDR, SFDVKD. CDR3 sequence (DNA): TGTGCCACCAGTGATTTGCTCGGACAGGGCCGAGAGACCCAGTACTTC. Translating it yields CATSDLLGQGRETQYF.

The rearrangement links TRBV9 to TRBJ2-7, with 7 positions matching TRBD1. J gave up 3 bases and V 3 bases, and 6 bases lay outside the gene matches. The germline V gene has CDR1 SGDLS and CDR2 YYNGEE. CDR3 length equals 14 residues. The CDR3 DNA reads as TGTGCCAGCAGCGAATTCGGGACAGACTACGAGCAGTACTTC. Protein: CASSEFGTDYEQYF.

This chain joins TRBV28 and TRBJ1-2; 8 nucleotides match TRBD1. The CDR3 contains 15 residues. V trimming: 3 bases; J trimming: 1 base; junction bases outside the gene matches: 4. CDR1 is MDHEN and CDR2 is SYDVKM in the germline V gene. CDR3 amino acids: CASSLPGQVNYGYTF. CDR3 nucleotides: TGTGCCAGCAGTTTGCCGGGACAGGTTAACTATGGCTACACCTTC.

V is TRBV3-1 (or the pseudogene TRBV3-2) and J is TRBJ1-5; D remains unclear. V lost 2 bases and J 5 bases, leaving 22 bases between the germline ends. The CDR3 loop spans 18 amino acids. The germline CDR1 and CDR2 sequences are LGHDT and YNNKEL (reference sequence). The CDR3 region is CASSQYMRRGSADQPQHF. As DNA, the CDR3 is TGTGCCAGCAGCCAATATATGCGACGGGGATCGGCGGATCAGCCCCAGCATTTT.

This chain connects TRBV4-3 to TRBJ2-2, with 12 nucleotides matching TRBD2. V was pared by 0 bases and J by 6 bases, with 11 bases of the junction left unmatched. Germline V gene sequence: CDR1 LGHNA, CDR2 YSLEER. The CDR3 has 19 amino acids. Here the CDR3 reads CASSQEGLAGGHRAGELFF. In DNA, the CDR3 is TGCGCCAGCAGCCAAGAAGGGCTAGCGGGAGGGCACAGAGCCGGGGAGCTGTTTTTT.

The chain recombines TRBV7-9 with TRBJ1-3; D unresolved. CDR3 length: 15 residues. Trimming cost V 1 base and J 0 bases, with 7 bases left between them. Germline CDR1 SEHNR, CDR2 FQNEAQ (reference sequence). CDR3 sequence reads: CASSLVRDSGNTIYF. The CDR3 bases are TGTGCCAGCAGCTTAGTCCGGGACTCTGGAAACACCATATATTTT.

This clone was detected once. J is TRBJ1-1 and V is TRBV15; perhaps TRBD1 as D (5 bases). The germline V gene encodes CDR1 LNHNV and CDR2 YYDKDF (reference sequence). Trimming removed 2 bases from V and 4 bases from J, with 17 bases in between. This CDR3 comprises 16 residues. CDR3 sequence reads: CATSRSPGSASTEAFF. CDR3 sequence (DNA): TGTGCCACCAGCAGATCTCCAGGGTCGGCGAGCACTGAAGCTTTCTTT.

This rearrangement joins TRBV3-1 (or the pseudogene TRBV3-2) to TRBJ1-4, with 8 bases identical to TRBD1. Looked up from germline, CDR1 is LGHDT and CDR2 is YNNKEL (reference sequence). The CDR3 length is 15 residues. After removal of 3 bases from V and 4 bases from J, the junction contained 4 bases not matched to a gene. CDR3 nucleotides: TGTGCCAGCAGCCAGTCGACAGGGGTTAATGAAAAACTGTTTTTT. Protein: CASSQSTGVNEKLFF.

V gene TRBV28 combines with J gene TRBJ1-5; D is perhaps TRBD1 (6 bases). Trimming stripped 3 bases from V and 3 bases from J, with 12 bases between. The CDR3 has 15 residues. Germline-derived CDR1 and CDR2 are MDHEN and SYDVKM. Written as DNA, the CDR3 is TGTGCCAGCAGTTTCGGCAGGGGACCCAATCAGCCCCAGCATTTT. Residues: CASSFGRGPNQPQHF.

V gene TRBV28 combines with J gene TRBJ1-1; 9 bases map to TRBD1. The CDR3 spans 14 residues. From germline, CDR1 is MDHEN and CDR2 SYDVKM. The J segment lost 11 bases and the V segment lost 6 bases, leaving 13 bases of the junction unmatched. The CDR3, as DNA: TGTGCCAGCAGCCCAACAACAGGGGGCCACAAGGCTTTCTTT. Amino acid sequence: CASSPTTGGHKAFF. The variable domain in full, with the rest retrieved from reference TRBV28 and TRBJ1-1, is DVKVTQSSRYLVKRTGEKVFLECVQDMDHENMFWYRQDPGLGLRLIYFSYDVKMKEKGDIPEGYSVSREKKERFSLILESASTNQTSMYLCASSPTTGGHKAFFGQGTRLTVV.

This clone is a singleton in its sample. The chain is built from TRBV6-5 and TRBJ1-1; possibly TRBD1 for D (5 bases). Looked up from germline, CDR1 is MNHEY and CDR2 is SVGAGI. Between the trimmed V and J ends, which lost 0 bases and 7 bases, there was a span of 9 bases. The CDR3 runs 13 residues. CDR3 in DNA: TGTGCCAGCAGTTACTCGCCAGGGCGTGAAGCTTTCTTT. The encoded protein is CASSYSPGREAFF.

The gene calls are TRBV6-4 and TRBJ1-2, with D maybe TRBD1 (6 bases). Trimming took off 11 bases at V and 7 bases at J, with 17 bases between the two ends. The CDR3 length is 12 residues. Germline values: CDR1 MRHNA, CDR2 SNTAGT. The DNA of the CDR3 is TGTGCCCCCTCCCCAGGGGAAAGTGGCTACACCTTC. The encoded protein is CAPSPGESGYTF.

The chain joins TRBV4-3 to TRBJ1-3, with 7 positions matching TRBD1. This CDR3 comprises 16 residues. Germline lookup yields CDR1 LGHNA and CDR2 YSLEER. The V segment lost 5 bases and the J segment 0 bases; nucleotides outside the gene matches: 7. Here the CDR3 reads CASSVHAGGSGNTIYF. CDR3 DNA: TGCGCCAGCAGCGTTCACGCAGGGGGCTCTGGAAACACCATATATTTT.

This chain uses TRBV7-3 with TRBJ2-1, with 8 bases aligning to TRBD2. Germline loops: CDR1 SGHTA, CDR2 FQGTGA. The CDR3 has 15 residues. Trimming at V came to 5 bases and at J to 3 bases, leaving 6 bases not matched to a gene. This CDR3 reads CASSPLAGIYNEQFF. In DNA, the CDR3 is TGTGCCAGCAGCCCCTTAGCGGGAATCTACAATGAGCAGTTCTTC.

This sequence joins TRBV3-1 (or the pseudogene TRBV3-2) and TRBJ1-5, with D possibly TRBD1 on 6 matching bases. From germline, CDR1 is LGHDT and CDR2 YNNKEL (reference sequence). Trimming left V 5 bases short and J 4 bases short, with 12 bases between. The CDR3 length is 14 residues. Here the CDR3 DNA reads TGTGCCAGCAGCTACAGGGCCGAGAATCAGCCCCAGCATTTT. Protein product: CASSYRAENQPQHF.